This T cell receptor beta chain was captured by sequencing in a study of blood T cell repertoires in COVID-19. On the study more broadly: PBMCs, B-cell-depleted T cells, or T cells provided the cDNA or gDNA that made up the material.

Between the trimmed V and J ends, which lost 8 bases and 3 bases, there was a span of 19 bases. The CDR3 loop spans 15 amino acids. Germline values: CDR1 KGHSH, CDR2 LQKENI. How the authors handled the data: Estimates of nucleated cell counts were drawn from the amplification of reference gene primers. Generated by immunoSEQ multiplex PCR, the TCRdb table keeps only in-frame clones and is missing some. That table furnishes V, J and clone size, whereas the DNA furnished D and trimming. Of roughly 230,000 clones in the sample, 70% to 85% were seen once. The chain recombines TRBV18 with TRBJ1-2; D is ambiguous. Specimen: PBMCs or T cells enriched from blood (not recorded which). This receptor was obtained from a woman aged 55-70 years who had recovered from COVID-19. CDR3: CASTFTDGRDYGYTF. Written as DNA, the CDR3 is TGTGCCAGCACCTTTACTGACGGGCGGGACTATGGCTACACCTTC.